The source of this T cell receptor (beta chain) is a study of vaccination effects on CD4 cells after COVID-19. Expansion with viral peptide pools was applied to antigen-specific CD4+ T cells by the ViraFEST assay prior to sequencing. With approximately ten days of culture completed, CD4+ T cells were isolated. Everyone in the study got two shots of either the BNT162b2 or mRNA-1273 vaccine. All vaccine recipients tested negative for nucleocapsid antibodies and had never contracted SARS-CoV-2 infection. A word on this clone: Its target is not known.

Trimming pared 1 base from V and 3 bases from J, leaving 12 bases between. CDR3 length: 15 amino acids. Germline values: CDR1 LGHDT, CDR2 YNNKEL (reference sequence). Assay: immunoSEQ multiplex PCR; the TCRdb copy retains only in-frame clones and omits some. The sample consists of about 64,000 clones, under 80% of them appearing once. This sample comprised CD4+ T cells from PBMCs cultured with HCoV-OC43 spike peptides, obtained after COVID-19 vaccination. Subset defined: HCoV-OC43 spike overlapping peptide pool stimulation. This receptor was taken from a human donor who received a COVID-19 vaccine. The chain combines TRBV3-1 (or the pseudogene TRBV3-2) with TRBJ1-1, with D hard to call. The CDR3 sequence is CASSQVNTHYTEAFF. CDR3 coding DNA: TGTGCCAGCAGCCAAGTAAACACTCATTACACTGAAGCTTTCTTT.